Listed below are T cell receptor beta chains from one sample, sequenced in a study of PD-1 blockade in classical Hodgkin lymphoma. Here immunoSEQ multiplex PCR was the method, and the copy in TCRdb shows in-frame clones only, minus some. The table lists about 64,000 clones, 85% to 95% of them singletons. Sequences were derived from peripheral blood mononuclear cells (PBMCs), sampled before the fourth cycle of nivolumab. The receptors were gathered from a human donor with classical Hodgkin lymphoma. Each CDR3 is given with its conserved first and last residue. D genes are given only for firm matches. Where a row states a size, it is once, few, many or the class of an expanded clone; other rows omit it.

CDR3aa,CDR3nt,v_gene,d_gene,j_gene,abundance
CATSREGRPNEKLFF,TGTGCCACCAGCAGAGAAGGAAGGCCCAATGAAAAACTGTTTTTT,TRBV15,.,TRBJ1-4,.
CATSRVLSSSTDTQYF,TGTGCCACCAGCAGAGTTCTGTCCTCTAGCACAGATACGCAGTATTTT,TRBV15,.,TRBJ2-3,.
CASSVGASYEQYF,TGTGCCAGCAGTGTGGGGGCTAGCTACGAGCAGTACTTC,TRBV6-1,.,TRBJ2-7,.
CASSPGTSGSGRTDTQYF,TGTGCCAGCAGCCCCGGGACTAGCGGGAGCGGGCGCACAGATACGCAGTATTTT,TRBV13,TRBD2,TRBJ2-3,.
CASTGASGELFF,TGTGCCAGCACGGGGGCGTCCGGGGAGCTGTTTTTT,TRBV7-9,.,TRBJ2-2,few
CAISGVENINYGYTF,TGTGCCATCAGTGGCGTGGAAAATATTAACTATGGCTACACCTTC,TRBV10-3,.,TRBJ1-2,.
CASSLVRTIRNEQFF,TGTGCCAGCAGCTTAGTCCGGACTATTCGCAATGAGCAGTTCTTC,TRBV7-3,.,TRBJ2-1,.
CASKEMNTEAFF,TGTGCCAGCAAGGAGATGAACACTGAAGCTTTCTTT,TRBV2,.,TRBJ1-1,.
CASSLGPGSEQYF,TGTGCCAGCAGTTTAGGTCCGGGAAGCGAGCAGTACTTC,TRBV28,.,TRBJ2-7,.
CASRGGPETQYF,TGTGCAAGTAGGGGGGGGCCAGAGACCCAGTACTTC,TRBV19,.,TRBJ2-5,.
CASSLFWRERNEQFF,TGTGCCAGCAGTTTATTCTGGCGGGAGCGGAATGAGCAGTTCTTC,TRBV27,TRBD2,TRBJ2-1,.
CASSGGPNEQFF,TGTGCCAGCAGTGGGGGGCCCAATGAGCAGTTCTTC,TRBV6-5,.,TRBJ2-1,.
CASSRYPTSTDTQYF,TGTGCCAGCAGTCGTTATCCAACTAGCACAGATACGCAGTATTTT,TRBV6-5,.,TRBJ2-3,.
CASRTEWRGTEAFF,TGTGCCAGTAGGACGGAATGGAGGGGGACTGAAGCTTTCTTT,TRBV19,.,TRBJ1-1,.
CASSIGGGVRTEAFF,TGTGCCAGTAGTATAGGCGGCGGAGTAAGGACTGAAGCTTTCTTT,TRBV19,.,TRBJ1-1,.
CASSRAGYEQYF,TGTGCCAGCAGCCGGGCGGGGTACGAGCAGTACTTC,TRBV7-2,.,TRBJ2-7,.
CASNPGARSFGELFF,TGTGCCAGTAACCCGGGGGCCAGGTCTTTCGGGGAGCTGTTTTTT,TRBV19,.,TRBJ2-2,.
CASSPATGAKNIQYF,TGTGCCAGCTCACCTGCGACAGGGGCCAAAAACATTCAGTACTTC,TRBV18,TRBD1,TRBJ2-4,.